Listed below are T cell receptor beta chains from one sample, sequenced in a study of cytomegalovirus exposure and HLA in healthy donors. Clones were sequenced by immunoSEQ multiplex PCR, and TCRdb holds only the in-frame ones, with some missing. The data show around 120,000 clones, 73% seen once. Sequencing input: PBMCs. Receptor source: a middle-aged woman in good health and CMV-seronegative. CDR3s include the opening cysteine and the closing phenylalanine or tryptophan.

14	TRBV4-2	CASTGGGDTGELFF
16	TRBV6-5	CASSYSSGQGNNEQFF
15	TRBV23-1	CASSHLFEVSQPQHF
14	TRBV19	CASSIGGGQETQYF
15	TRBV7-2	CASSFPGQGGGELFF
16	TRBV7-9	CASSPPGTSGYNEQFF
14	TRBV6-5	CASSRTASSYEQYF
19	TRBV4-1	CASSQERPPGPIRGNEQFF
14	TRBV2	CASILTPSNTEAFF
13	TRBV7-8	CASSLDSLYGYTF
16	TRBV5-4	CASSLEGLGDYNEQFF
14	TRBV7-2	CASSLRLHTDTQYF
13	TRBV5-1	CASSSGTSNEQYF
13	TRBV7-3	CASSLTVNTEAFF
16	TRBV6-4	CASSDLGGGALNEQFF
16	TRBV5-4	CASSPQGASGANVLTF
16	TRBV6-5	CASSYSGTQYQETQYF
18	TRBV4-1	CASSQGFGQGKVRGGYTF
16	TRBV19	CASSTWTGVTNEKLFF
14	TRBV6-4	CASSDYSRGNEQFF
13	TRBV11-2	CASSLDMRDTQYF
15	TRBV5-6	CASSRDTTGTYGYTF